This T cell receptor beta chain was observed in a study of blood T cell repertoires in COVID-19. Study context: PBMCs, B-cell-depleted T cells, or T cells were the source of the cDNA or gDNA that made up the material.

The study recruited people aged roughly 18 to 89 years across more than 20 US areas. In assigning cohorts, the study relied on participant-reported clinical history. The V and J ends lost 0 bases and 2 bases respectively, with 12 bases between them. The CDR3 is made up of 16 amino acids. Germline CDR1 MGHRA, CDR2 YSYEKL. Authors' analysis steps: How many nucleated cells were present was estimated from reference gene primer amplification. Using immunoSEQ multiplex PCR, the repertoire was profiled, and TCRdb retains in-frame clones only, with some absent. V and J calls plus clone size are reproduced from that table; the DNA served to infer D and trimming. The table lists approximately 240,000 clones, approximately 86% of them singletons.

This TCR was recovered from a woman in her twenties or thirties with acute COVID-19. Sequencing input: PBMCs or T cells enriched from blood (not recorded which). This sequence joins TRBV4-1 and TRBJ2-3; D is perhaps TRBD2 (5 bases). In DNA form, the CDR3 reads TGCGCCAGCAGCCAAGACACGGGAAGCTTCACAGATACGCAGTATTTT. Encoded protein: CASSQDTGSFTDTQYF.